The sequence of this T cell receptor (beta chain) was determined in a study of blood T cells in healthy people across ages. The length of the CDR3 is 14 residues. CDR1 LNHNV and CDR2 YYDKDF come from the germline V gene (reference sequence). J was trimmed by 8 bases and V by 5 bases; bases with no gene match: 9. Healthy Caucasian individuals from Russia aged about 6 to 100 were enrolled as donors. The authors drew ten milliliters of peripheral blood from each donor. The second PCR ran about 6 to 11 cycles with a sample-barcoded 5' primer and J-beta primers. Via MiXCR, TCRdb re-called the 5' RACE reads, giving one row per CDR3 protein. The repertoire holds fewer than 900,000 distinct CDR3 sequences, with about 40% as singletons.

The origin of this receptor is a woman aged 60-70 years in good health. The sequenced material came from blood. The chain combines TRBV15 with TRBJ1-1; 9 nucleotides agree with TRBD1. CDR3 in amino acids: CATSPTGQGGEAFF. The CDR3 coding sequence is TGTGCCACCAGCCCTACGGGACAGGGCGGCGAAGCTTTCTTT.